Listed below are T cell receptor beta chains from one sample, sequenced in a study of T cell responses to AZD1222 COVID-19 vaccine. Assay: immunoSEQ multiplex PCR; the TCRdb copy retains only in-frame clones and omits some. The sample holds over 150,000 clones, 90% seen once. Material: peripheral blood, obtained on day 0 of AZD1222 vaccination. These receptors came from an adult in good health. Both conserved end residues are part of each CDR3. Fields, in order: CDR3 protein, CDR3 DNA, clone size, D gene, J gene, V gene. A D gene is named only where the DNA matches it firmly. Only part of the rows carry a size: once, few, many, or a class if the clone is expanded.

CASSLKGNTEAFF | TGTGCCAGCAGCCTAAAGGGGAACACTGAAGCTTTCTTT | once | . | TRBJ1-1 | TRBV3-1/TRBV3-2
CASSYGTDTYEQYF | TGTGCCAGCAGTTACGGGACCGATACCTACGAGCAGTACTTC | . | . | TRBJ2-7 | TRBV2
CASSGGQGNTEAFF | TGTGCCAGCAGCGGTGGACAGGGGAACACTGAAGCTTTCTTT | . | TRBD1 | TRBJ1-1 | TRBV9
CASSVSPPGAGANNEQFF | TGTGCCAGCAGCGTATCCCCCCCTGGGGCGGGGGCAAACAATGAGCAGTTCTTC | . | . | TRBJ2-1 | TRBV9
CASSYRGGSGDTQYF | TGTGCCAGCAGTTACCGGGGCGGTTCCGGAGATACGCAGTATTTT | . | . | TRBJ2-3 | TRBV6-5
CASSGEYEQYF | TGCGCCAGCAGCGGAGAGTACGAGCAGTACTTC | . | . | TRBJ2-7 | TRBV5-1
CATKSGQGTYEQYF | TGTGCCACTAAGAGTGGACAGGGGACTTACGAGCAGTACTTC | . | TRBD1 | TRBJ2-7 | TRBV19
CASSLVPGGPSGNTIYF | TGTGCCAGCAGCTTAGTTCCCGGGGGACCATCTGGAAACACCATATATTTT | . | . | TRBJ1-3 | TRBV7-8
CASSQGRVFTDTQYF | TGTGCCAGCAGCCAAGGCAGGGTGTTCACAGATACGCAGTATTTT | . | . | TRBJ2-3 | TRBV4-2
CSARKGEQYF | TGCAGTGCTAGAAAGGGGGAGCAGTACTTC | . | . | TRBJ2-7 | TRBV20-1
CASSDSPGDQPQHF | TGTGCCAGCAGTGACTCCCCAGGGGATCAGCCCCAGCATTTT | . | . | TRBJ1-5 | TRBV6-4
CASSSMGAGETQYF | TGTGCCAGCAGCAGTATGGGGGCTGGGGAGACCCAGTACTTC | . | . | TRBJ2-5 | TRBV27
CASSSRVGYTF | TGTGCCAGCAGCTCCAGGGTTGGCTACACCTTC | . | . | TRBJ1-2 | TRBV7-2
CSVELAGGPRLETQYF | TGCAGCGTTGAGCTAGCGGGGGGCCCGAGGTTAGAGACCCAGTACTTC | . | TRBD2 | TRBJ2-5 | TRBV29-1
CASSQVKGAGELFF | TGCGCCAGCAGCCAAGTTAAGGGGGCCGGGGAGCTGTTTTTT | . | . | TRBJ2-2 | TRBV4-3
CASSRGGEGDTQYF | TGTGCCAGCAGCCGAGGGGGGGAGGGAGATACGCAGTATTTT | few | . | TRBJ2-3 | TRBV4-2
CASSRNTEAFF | TGTGCCAGCAGTCGTAACACTGAAGCTTTCTTT | . | . | TRBJ1-1 | TRBV12-3/TRBV12-4
CATTTGDPYNEQFF | TGCGCCACTACGACAGGGGACCCCTACAATGAGCAGTTCTTC | . | TRBD1 | TRBJ2-1 | TRBV5-1
CASSFYGESTYEQYF | TGTGCCAGCAGTTTTTACGGGGAGTCCACCTACGAGCAGTACTTC | . | . | TRBJ2-7 | TRBV27
CASYNSCGLYEQYF | TGTGCCAGCTATAATAGTTGCGGCTTGTACGAGCAGTACTTC | . | . | TRBJ2-7 | TRBV6-4